This T cell receptor (beta chain) was sequenced during a study of T cell clonality in common variable immunodeficiency. Whole-study findings and limits: Fewer TCRbeta clones were shared among CVID subjects than controls.

CDR1 LNHDA and CDR2 SQIVND come from the germline V gene (reference sequence). V was trimmed by 5 bases and J by 5 bases, leaving 18 bases between them. CDR3 length: 15 residues. Here immunoSEQ multiplex PCR was the method, and the copy in TCRdb shows in-frame clones only, minus some. This sample carries approximately 56,000 clones, none of them present only once. At least ten counts were recorded for this clone. What it binds is not known. The DNA ends 3 residues before the CDR3 does, and the rest of the CDR3 is filled in from the germline J gene. The rearrangement uses TRBV19 and TRBJ1-1, with D possibly TRBD1 on 5 matching bases. This clonotype was obtained from a person between 18 and 75 years old in good health. Sequencing was carried out using peripheral blood mononuclear cells. CDR3 residues: CASSASWGGETEAFF. Incomplete CDR3 DNA: TGTGCCAGTAGTGCCAGTTGGGGGGGAGAAACTGAA. Full variable domain (remainder filled in from reference TRBV19 and TRBJ1-1): DGGITQSPKYLFRKEGQNVTLSCEQNLNHDAMYWYRQDPGQGLRLIYYSQIVNDFQKGDIAEGYSVSREKKESFPLTVTSAQKNPTAFYLCASSASWGGETEAFFGQGTRLTVV.